Sequencing of this T cell receptor (beta chain) was carried out in a study of T cell responses to AZD1222 COVID-19 vaccine. General study findings and limits: Donors were largely white British and mainly female; clonal diversity was possibly underestimated. Along spike, vaccine-associated CD4 TCRs were found throughout, with dominance at 160-218 and 743-854.

Generated by immunoSEQ multiplex PCR, the TCRdb table keeps only in-frame clones and is missing some. Among nearly 90,000 clones listed, roughly 90% were seen once. Comment on this clone: What it binds is not known.

The germline V gene has CDR1 SNHLY and CDR2 FYNNEI. This CDR3 region has 16 residues. With 7 bases clipped from V and 4 bases from J, the junction kept 5 bases outside the gene matches. The receptor comes from an adult in good health. The V call is TRBV2, the J call TRBJ2-3, with TRBD2 identical over 16 bases. This material consisted of peripheral blood, taken on day 0 of AZD1222 vaccination. This chain's CDR3 is CASNPGLAGGSDTQYF. The DNA for the CDR3 is TGTGCCAGCAACCCGGGACTAGCGGGAGGGTCAGATACGCAGTATTTT.